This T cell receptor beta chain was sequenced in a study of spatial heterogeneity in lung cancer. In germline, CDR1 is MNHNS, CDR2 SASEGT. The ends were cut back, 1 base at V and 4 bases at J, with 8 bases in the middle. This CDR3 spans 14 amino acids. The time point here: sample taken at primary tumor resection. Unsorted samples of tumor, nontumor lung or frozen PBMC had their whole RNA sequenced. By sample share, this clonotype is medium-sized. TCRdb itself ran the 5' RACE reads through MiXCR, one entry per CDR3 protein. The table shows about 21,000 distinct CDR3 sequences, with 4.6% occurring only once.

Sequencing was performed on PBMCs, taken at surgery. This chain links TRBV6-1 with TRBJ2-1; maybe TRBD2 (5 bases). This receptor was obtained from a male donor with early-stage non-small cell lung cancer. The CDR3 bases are TGTGCCAGCAGTGAAGGGGGAGAGTACAATGAGCAGTTCTTC. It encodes CASSEGGEYNEQFF.